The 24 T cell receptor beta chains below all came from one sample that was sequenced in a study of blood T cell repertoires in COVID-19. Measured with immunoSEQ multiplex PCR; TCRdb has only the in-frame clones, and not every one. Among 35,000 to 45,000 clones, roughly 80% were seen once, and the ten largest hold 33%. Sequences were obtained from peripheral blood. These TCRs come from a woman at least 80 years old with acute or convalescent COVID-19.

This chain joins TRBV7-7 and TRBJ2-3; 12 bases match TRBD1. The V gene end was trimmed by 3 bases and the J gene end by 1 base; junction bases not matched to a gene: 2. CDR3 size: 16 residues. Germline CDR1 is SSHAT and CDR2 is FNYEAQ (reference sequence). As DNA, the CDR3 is TGTGCCAGCAGCTTGGGGACAGGGGGCGGCACAGATACGCAGTATTTT. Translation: CASSLGTGGGTDTQYF.

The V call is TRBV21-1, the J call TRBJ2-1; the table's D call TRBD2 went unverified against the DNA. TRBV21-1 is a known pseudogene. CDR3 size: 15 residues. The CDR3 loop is CASSKVGLALNEQFF. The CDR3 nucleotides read TGTGCCAGCAGCAAAGTGGGACTAGCGTTAAATGAGCAGTTCTTC.

The CDR3 sequence is CASSSQQRRGEQYF. The CDR3 DNA reads as TGTGCCAGCAGCTCCCAACAGCGGCGGGGCGAGCAGTACTTC. The chain couples TRBV9 to TRBJ2-7; tentative D call: TRBD2 (6 bases). CDR1 SGDLS and CDR2 YYNGEE come from the germline V gene. The CDR3 consists of 14 residues. Trimming pared 4 bases from V and 6 bases from J, leaving 17 bases between. Complete variable domain (other parts from reference TRBV9 and TRBJ2-7): DSGVTQTPKHLITATGQRVTLRCSPRSGDLSVYWYQQSLDQGLQFLIQYYNGEERAKGNILERFSAQQFPDLHSELNLSSLELGDSALYFCASSSQQRRGEQYFGPGTRLTVT.

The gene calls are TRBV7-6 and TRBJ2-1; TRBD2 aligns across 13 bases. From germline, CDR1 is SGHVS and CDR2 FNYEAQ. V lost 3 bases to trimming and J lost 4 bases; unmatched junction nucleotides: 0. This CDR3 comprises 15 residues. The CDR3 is CASSLTSGRYNEQFF. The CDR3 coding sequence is TGTGCCAGCAGCTTGACTAGCGGGAGGTACAATGAGCAGTTCTTC.

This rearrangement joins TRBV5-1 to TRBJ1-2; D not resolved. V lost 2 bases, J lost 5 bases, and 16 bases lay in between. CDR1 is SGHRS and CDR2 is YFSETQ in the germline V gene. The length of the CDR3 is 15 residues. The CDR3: CASSLSEGAIYGYTF. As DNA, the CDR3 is TGCGCCAGCAGCTTAAGTGAGGGAGCTATTTATGGCTACACCTTC.

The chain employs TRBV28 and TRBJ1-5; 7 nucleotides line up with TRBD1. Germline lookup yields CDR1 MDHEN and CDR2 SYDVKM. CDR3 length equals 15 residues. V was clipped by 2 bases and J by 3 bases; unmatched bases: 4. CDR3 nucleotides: TGTGCCAGCAGTTTAGCAGGGGGACTCAATCAGCCCCAGCATTTT. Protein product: CASSLAGGLNQPQHF.

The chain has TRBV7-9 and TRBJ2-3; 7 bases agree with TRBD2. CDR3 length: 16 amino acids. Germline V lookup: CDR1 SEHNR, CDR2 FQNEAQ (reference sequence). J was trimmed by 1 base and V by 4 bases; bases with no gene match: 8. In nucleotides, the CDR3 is TGTGCCAGCAGCTCCCACCCCGGACTAGGCACAGATACGCAGTATTTT. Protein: CASSSHPGLGTDTQYF.

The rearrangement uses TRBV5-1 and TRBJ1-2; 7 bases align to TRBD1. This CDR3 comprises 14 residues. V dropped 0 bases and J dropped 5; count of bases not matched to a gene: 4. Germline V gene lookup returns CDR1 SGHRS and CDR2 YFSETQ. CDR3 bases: TGCGCCAGCAGCTTGGGGGACAGCCGTTATGGCTACACCTTC. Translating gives CASSLGDSRYGYTF.

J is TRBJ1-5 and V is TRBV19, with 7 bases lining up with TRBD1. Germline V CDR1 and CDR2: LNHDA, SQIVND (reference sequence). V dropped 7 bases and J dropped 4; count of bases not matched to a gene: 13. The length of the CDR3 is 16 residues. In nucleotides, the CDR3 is TGTGCCAGTAACCTACCGACAGGGCGTCGGAATCAGCCCCAGCATTTT. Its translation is CASNLPTGRRNQPQHF.

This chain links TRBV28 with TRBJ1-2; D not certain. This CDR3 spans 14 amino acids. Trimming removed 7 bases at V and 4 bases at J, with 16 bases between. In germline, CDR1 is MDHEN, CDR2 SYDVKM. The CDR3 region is CASIPWEASYGYTF. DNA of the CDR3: TGTGCCAGCATCCCCTGGGAGGCGAGCTATGGCTACACCTTC.

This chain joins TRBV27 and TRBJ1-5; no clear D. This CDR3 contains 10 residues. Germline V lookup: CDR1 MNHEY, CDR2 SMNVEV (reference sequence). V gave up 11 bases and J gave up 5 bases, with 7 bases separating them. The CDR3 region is CAGPHQPQHF. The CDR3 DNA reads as TGTGCCGGGCCCCATCAGCCCCAGCATTTT.

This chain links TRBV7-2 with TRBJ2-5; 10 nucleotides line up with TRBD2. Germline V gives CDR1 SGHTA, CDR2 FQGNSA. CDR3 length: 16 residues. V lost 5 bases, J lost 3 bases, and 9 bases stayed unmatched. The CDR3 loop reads CASSLGGAGGKETQYF. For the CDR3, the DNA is TGTGCCAGCAGCCTGGGGGGAGCGGGAGGGAAAGAGACCCAGTACTTC. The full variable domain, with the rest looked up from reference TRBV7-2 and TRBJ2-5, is GAGVSQSPSNKVTEKGKDVELRCDPISGHTALYWYRQSLGQGLEFLIYFQGNSAPDKSGLPSDRFSAERTGGSVSTLTIQRTQQEDSAVYLCASSLGGAGGKETQYFGPGTRLLVL.

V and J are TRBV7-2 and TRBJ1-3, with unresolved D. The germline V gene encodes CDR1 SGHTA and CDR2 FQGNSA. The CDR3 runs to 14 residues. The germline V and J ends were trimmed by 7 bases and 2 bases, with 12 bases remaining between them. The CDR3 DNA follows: TGTGCCAGCACCTACGGTAGCGCTGGAAACACCATATATTTT. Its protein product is CASTYGSAGNTIYF. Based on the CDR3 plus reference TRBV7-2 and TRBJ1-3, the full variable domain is GAGVSQSPSNKVTEKGKDVELRCDPISGHTALYWYRQSLGQGLEFLIYFQGNSAPDKSGLPSDRFSAERTGGSVSTLTIQRTQQEDSAVYLCASTYGSAGNTIYFGEGSWLTVV.

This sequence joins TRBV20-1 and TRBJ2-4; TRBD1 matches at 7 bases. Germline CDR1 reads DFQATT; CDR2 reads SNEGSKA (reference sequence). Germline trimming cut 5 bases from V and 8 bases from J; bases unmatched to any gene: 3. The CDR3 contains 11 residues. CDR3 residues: CSALTGDIQYF. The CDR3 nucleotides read TGCAGTGCTCTAACAGGGGACATTCAGTACTTC.

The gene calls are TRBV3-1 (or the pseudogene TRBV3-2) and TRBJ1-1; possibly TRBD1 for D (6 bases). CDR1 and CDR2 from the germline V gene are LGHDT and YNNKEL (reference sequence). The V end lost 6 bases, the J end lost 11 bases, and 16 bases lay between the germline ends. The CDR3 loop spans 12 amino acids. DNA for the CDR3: TGTGCCAGCAGACCTGTACAGGGAAGGGCTTTCTTT. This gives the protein CASRPVQGRAFF.

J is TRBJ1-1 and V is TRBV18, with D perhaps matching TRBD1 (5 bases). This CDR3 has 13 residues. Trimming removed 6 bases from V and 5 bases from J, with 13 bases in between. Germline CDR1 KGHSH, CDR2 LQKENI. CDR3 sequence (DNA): TGTGCCAGCTCCTCTGGGGGGATTACTGAAGCTTTCTTT. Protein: CASSSGGITEAFF.

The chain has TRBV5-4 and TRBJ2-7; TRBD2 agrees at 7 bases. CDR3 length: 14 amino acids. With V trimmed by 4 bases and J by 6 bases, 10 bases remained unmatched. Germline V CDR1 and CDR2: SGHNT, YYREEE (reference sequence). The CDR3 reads CASSPMGGSFEQYF. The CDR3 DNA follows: TGTGCCAGCAGCCCCATGGGCGGGAGCTTCGAGCAGTACTTC.

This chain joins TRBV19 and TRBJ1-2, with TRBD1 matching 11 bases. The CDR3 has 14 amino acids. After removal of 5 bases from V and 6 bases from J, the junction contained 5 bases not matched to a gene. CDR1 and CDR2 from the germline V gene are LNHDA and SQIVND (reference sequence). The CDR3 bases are TGTGCCAGTAGTCCGGACAGGGGGCGCGATGGCTACACCTTC. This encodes CASSPDRGRDGYTF. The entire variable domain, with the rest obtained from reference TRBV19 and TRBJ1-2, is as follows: DGGITQSPKYLFRKEGQNVTLSCEQNLNHDAMYWYRQDPGQGLRLIYYSQIVNDFQKGDIAEGYSVSREKKESFPLTVTSAQKNPTAFYLCASSPDRGRDGYTFGSGTRLTVV.

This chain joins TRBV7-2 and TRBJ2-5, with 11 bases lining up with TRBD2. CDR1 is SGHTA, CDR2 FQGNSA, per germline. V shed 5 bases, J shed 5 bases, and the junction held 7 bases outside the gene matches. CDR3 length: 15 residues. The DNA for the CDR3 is TGTGCCAGCAGCCTACTAGCGGGAGCCTGGGAGACCCAGTACTTC. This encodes CASSLLAGAWETQYF.

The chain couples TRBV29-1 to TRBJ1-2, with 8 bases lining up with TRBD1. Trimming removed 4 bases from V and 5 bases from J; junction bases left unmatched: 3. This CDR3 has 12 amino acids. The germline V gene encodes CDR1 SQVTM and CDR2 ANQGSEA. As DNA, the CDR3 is TGCAGCGTTGTGACAGGGGAATATGGCTACACCTTC. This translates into CSVVTGEYGYTF.

DNA of the CDR3: TGTGCCAGCAGTGTGGGGCAGAACGGGGAGCTGTTTTTT. This gives the protein CASSVGQNGELFF. The chain couples TRBV2 to TRBJ2-2; weak D call: TRBD1 (5 bases). The germline V and J ends were trimmed by 4 bases and 7 bases, with 10 bases remaining between them. In germline, CDR1 is SNHLY, CDR2 FYNNEI. The CDR3 sequence is 13 residues long.

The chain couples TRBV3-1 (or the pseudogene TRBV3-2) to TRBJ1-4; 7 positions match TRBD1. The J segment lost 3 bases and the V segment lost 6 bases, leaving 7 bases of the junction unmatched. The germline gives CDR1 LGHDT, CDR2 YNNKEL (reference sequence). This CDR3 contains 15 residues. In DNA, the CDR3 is TGTGCCAGCAGTCCACAGGGGAGTGCTAATGAAAAACTGTTTTTT. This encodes CASSPQGSANEKLFF.

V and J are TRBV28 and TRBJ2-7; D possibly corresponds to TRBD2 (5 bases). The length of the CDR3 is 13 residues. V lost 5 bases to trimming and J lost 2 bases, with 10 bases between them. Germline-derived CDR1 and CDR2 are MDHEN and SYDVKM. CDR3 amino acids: CASSLVGAYEQYF. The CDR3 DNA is TGTGCCAGCAGTCTTGTGGGAGCCTACGAGCAGTACTTC.

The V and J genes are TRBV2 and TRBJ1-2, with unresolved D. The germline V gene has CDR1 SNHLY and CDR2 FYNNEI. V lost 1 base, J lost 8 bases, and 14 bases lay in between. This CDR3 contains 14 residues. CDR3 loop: CASSEGTFVRGYTF. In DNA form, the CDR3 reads TGTGCCAGCAGTGAAGGGACTTTTGTTCGGGGCTACACCTTC.